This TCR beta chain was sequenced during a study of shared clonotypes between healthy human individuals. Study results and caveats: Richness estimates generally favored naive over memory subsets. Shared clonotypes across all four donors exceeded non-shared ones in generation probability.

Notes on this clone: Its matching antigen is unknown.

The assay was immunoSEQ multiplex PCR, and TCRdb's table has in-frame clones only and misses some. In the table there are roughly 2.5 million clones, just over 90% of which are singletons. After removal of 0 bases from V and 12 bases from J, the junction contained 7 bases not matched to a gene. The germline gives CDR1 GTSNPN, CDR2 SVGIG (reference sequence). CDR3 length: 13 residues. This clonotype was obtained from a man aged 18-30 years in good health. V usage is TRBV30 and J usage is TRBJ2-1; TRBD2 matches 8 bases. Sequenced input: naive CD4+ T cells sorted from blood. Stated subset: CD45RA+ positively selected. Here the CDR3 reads CAWSVAGAAGQFF. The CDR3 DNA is TGTGCCTGGAGTGTAGCGGGAGCTGCTGGGCAGTTCTTC.